The clone carrying this T cell receptor (beta chain) was counted between two and nine times. What it recognizes is unknown. The data were produced by immunoSEQ multiplex PCR, yet TCRdb's version contains in-frame clones alone and is incomplete. The data hold 9,500 to 15,000 clones, with 69% observed a single time. The sample is drawn from a study of OX40 agonist ivuxolimab in advanced cancers. Points from the study as a whole: Low normalized T-cell clonal expansion was also seen in some nonresponders.

Germline V gives CDR1 SQVTM, CDR2 ANQGSEA. The CDR3 is 14 amino acids. Between the trimmed V and J ends, which lost 3 bases and 7 bases, there was a span of 17 bases. The V call is TRBV29-1, the J call TRBJ2-3; D remains ambiguous. This specimen was CD4+ or CD8+ T cells sorted from blood, taken in a trial of the OX40 agonist ivuxolimab. The clonotype was recovered from an adult with an advanced solid tumor such as melanoma, head and neck, liver or kidney cancer. Here the CDR3 reads CSVEAGLLRNTQYF. CDR3 in DNA: TGCAGCGTTGAGGCCGGTCTCCTCCGGAATACGCAGTATTTT.